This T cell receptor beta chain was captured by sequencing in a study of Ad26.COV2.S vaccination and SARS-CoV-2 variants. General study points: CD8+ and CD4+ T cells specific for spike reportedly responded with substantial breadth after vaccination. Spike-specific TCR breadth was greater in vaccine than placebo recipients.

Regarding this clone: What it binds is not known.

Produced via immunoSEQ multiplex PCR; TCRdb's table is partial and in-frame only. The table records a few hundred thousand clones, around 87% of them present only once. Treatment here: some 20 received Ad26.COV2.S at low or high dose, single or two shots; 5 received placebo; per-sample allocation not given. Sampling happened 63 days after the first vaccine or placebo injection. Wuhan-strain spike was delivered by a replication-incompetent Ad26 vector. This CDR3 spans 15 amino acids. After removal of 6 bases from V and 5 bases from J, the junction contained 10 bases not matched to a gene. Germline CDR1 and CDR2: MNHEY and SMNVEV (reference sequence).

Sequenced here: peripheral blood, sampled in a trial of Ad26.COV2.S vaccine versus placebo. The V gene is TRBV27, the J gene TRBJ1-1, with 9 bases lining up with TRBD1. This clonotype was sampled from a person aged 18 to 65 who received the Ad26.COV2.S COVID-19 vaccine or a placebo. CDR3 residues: CASSPGTGLWTEAFF. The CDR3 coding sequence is TGTGCCAGCAGCCCCGGGACAGGGCTGTGGACTGAAGCTTTCTTT.